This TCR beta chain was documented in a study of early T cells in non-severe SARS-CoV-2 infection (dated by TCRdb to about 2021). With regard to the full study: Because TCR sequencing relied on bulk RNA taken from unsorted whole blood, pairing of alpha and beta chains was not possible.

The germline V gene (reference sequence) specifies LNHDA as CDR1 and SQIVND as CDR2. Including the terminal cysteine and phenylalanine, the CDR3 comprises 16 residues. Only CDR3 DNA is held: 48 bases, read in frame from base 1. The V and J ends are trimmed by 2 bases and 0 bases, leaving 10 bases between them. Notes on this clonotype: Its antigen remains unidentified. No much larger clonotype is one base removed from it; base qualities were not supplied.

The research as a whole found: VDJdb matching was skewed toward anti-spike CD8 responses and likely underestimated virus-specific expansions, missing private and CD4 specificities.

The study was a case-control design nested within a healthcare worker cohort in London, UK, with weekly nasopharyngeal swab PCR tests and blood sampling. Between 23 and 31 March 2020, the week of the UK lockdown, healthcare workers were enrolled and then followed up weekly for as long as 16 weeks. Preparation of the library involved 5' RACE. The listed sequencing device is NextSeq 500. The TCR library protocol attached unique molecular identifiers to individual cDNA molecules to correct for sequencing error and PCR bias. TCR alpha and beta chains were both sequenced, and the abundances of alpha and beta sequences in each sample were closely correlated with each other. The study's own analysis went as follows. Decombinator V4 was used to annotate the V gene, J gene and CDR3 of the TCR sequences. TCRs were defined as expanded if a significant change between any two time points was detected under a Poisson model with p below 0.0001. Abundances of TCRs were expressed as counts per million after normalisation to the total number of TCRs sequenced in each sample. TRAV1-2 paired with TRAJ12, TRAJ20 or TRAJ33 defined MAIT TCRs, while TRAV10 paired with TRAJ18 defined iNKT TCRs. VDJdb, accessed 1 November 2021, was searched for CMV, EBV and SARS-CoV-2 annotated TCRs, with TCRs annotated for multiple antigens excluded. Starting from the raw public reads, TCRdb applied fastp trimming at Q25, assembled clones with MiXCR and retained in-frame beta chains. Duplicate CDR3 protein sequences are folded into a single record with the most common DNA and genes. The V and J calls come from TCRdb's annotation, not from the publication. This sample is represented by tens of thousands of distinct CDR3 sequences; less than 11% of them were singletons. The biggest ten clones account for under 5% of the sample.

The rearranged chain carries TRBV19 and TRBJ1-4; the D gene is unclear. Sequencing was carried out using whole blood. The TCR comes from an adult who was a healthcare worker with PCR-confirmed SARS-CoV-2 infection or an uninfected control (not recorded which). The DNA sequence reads TGTGCCAGTAGTATAAGGACGGTTGCAACTAATGAAAAACTGTTTTTT. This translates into CASSIRTVATNEKLFF.